These 20 T cell receptor beta chains were sequenced from one sample in a study of glioma-infiltrating T cells. TCR alpha and beta CDR3 regions were amplified from RNA using iRepertoire nested multiplex PCR. MiXCR was run by TCRdb on the multiplex PCR reads, yielding one entry per CDR3 protein. The sample lists a few hundred thousand distinct CDR3 sequences, about 40% occurring once. Sequenced: glioma tissue, nonneoplastic brain tissue, or PBMCs (not recorded which). Receptors originate from a human donor with low-grade glioma or glioblastoma, undergoing nonglioma brain surgery, or in good health (not recorded which).

The V and J genes are TRBV4-2 and TRBJ2-1; 9 positions agree with TRBD2. CDR1 LGHNA and CDR2 YNFKEQ come from the germline V gene. This CDR3 contains 16 residues. The J segment lost 7 bases and the V segment lost 5 bases, leaving 12 bases of the junction unmatched. The chain's CDR3 is CASSLAGISGRNEQFF. The CDR3 bases are TGTGCCAGCAGCTTGGCCGGAATTAGCGGGAGAAATGAGCAGTTCTTC.

The sample holds a few counts of this clonotype. J is TRBJ2-1 and V is TRBV27; tentative D call: TRBD2 (6 bases). Between the trimmed V and J ends, which lost 2 bases and 2 bases, there was a span of 13 bases. The germline V gene has CDR1 MNHEY and CDR2 SMNVEV (reference sequence). This CDR3 has 16 amino acids. CDR3 sequence: CASSLVWGGPYNEQFF. CDR3 DNA: TGTGCCAGCAGTTTAGTTTGGGGAGGCCCCTACAATGAGCAGTTCTTC.

The chain carries TRBV2 and TRBJ2-7; D not certain. Per the germline V gene, CDR1 is SNHLY and CDR2 is FYNNEI. V lost 0 bases to trimming and J lost 5 bases, with 14 bases between them. The length of the CDR3 is 15 residues. The CDR3 DNA reads TGTGCCAGCAGTGAAGCTGACTCTATAGACAACGAGCAGTACTTC. Translation gives CASSEADSIDNEQYF.

This clonotype was counted at least ten times. V usage is TRBV20-1 and J usage is TRBJ2-1; no clear D. CDR1 DFQATT and CDR2 SNEGSKA come from the germline V gene (reference sequence). Trimming shortened V by 3 bases and J by 8 bases, and 14 bases separated the two germline ends. CDR3 length equals 13 residues. The CDR3 region has the DNA TGCAGTGCTAGGGAATATATTGTGGATGAGCAGTTCTTC. Translated, it gives CSAREYIVDEQFF.

Concerning this clonotype itself: This may be a read error, as it is one base from a much larger clone. J is TRBJ2-1 and V is TRBV27; D is tentatively TRBD1 or TRBD2 (7 bases each). This CDR3 is 17 amino acids long. Germline V lookup: CDR1 MNHEY, CDR2 SMNVEV (reference sequence). The V gene lost 3 bases and the J gene lost 11 bases, with 26 bases spanning the gap. This CDR3 is CASSFSTSTRRGGKQFF. In DNA, the CDR3 is TGTGCCAGCAGTTTCTCCACCTCGACTCGCAGGGGGGGTAAGCAGTTCTTC.

As for this clonotype: Without the conserved terminal phenylalanine or tryptophan, this CDR3 likely stems from a read error. The chain carries TRBV7-2 and TRBJ2-7; D is undetermined. The V end lost 1 base, the J end lost 6 bases, and 13 bases lay between the germline ends. The CDR3 covers 14 residues. CDR1 and CDR2 (germline): SGHTA, FQGNSA. CDR3 residues: CASSLVGVGIEQYY. The CDR3 region has the DNA TGTGCCAGCAGCTTAGTAGGCGTTGGGATCGAGCAGTACTAC.

This clonotype was counted between two and nine times. J is TRBJ2-7 and V is TRBV28, with D perhaps matching TRBD2 (6 bases). CDR1 and CDR2 (germline): MDHEN, SYDVKM. The CDR3 consists of 17 residues. The V and J ends lost 5 bases and 2 bases respectively, with 22 bases between them. The CDR3 loop is CASSEAGSLGVPYEQYF. Here the CDR3 DNA reads TGTGCCAGCAGTGAGGCGGGGTCTCTGGGAGTCCCCTACGAGCAGTACTTC.

There are many counts of this clonotype. The genes are TRBV6-2 or TRBV6-3 and TRBJ1-5, with D tentatively TRBD1 (5 bases). The CDR3 is 18 residues long. V was trimmed by 0 bases and J by 10 bases, leaving 25 bases between them. The germline V gene has CDR1 MNHEY and CDR2 SVGEGT. CDR3 region: CASSYSDRLQARGGPQHF. The DNA of the CDR3 is TGTGCCAGCAGTTACTCTGACCGGTTACAGGCCCGCGGGGGTCCCCAGCATTTT.

This sequence joins TRBV6-1 and TRBJ2-1; D could derive from TRBD1 or TRBD2 (5 bases each). CDR1 and CDR2 (germline): MNHNS, SASEGT. Trimming stripped 6 bases from V and 4 bases from J, with 10 bases between. The CDR3 covers 13 residues. The CDR3 protein is CASSRQRYNEQFF. CDR3 sequence (DNA): TGTGCCAGCAGCCGACAGCGGTACAATGAGCAGTTCTTC.

The chain uses TRBV7-9 and TRBJ2-1; no clear D gene. V gave up 4 bases and J gave up 16 bases, with 17 bases separating them. The CDR3 covers 12 residues. The germline CDR1 and CDR2 sequences are SEHNR and FQNEAQ (reference sequence). CDR3 region: CASSSWVTVIFF. The CDR3 nucleotides are TGTGCCAGCAGCTCCTGGGTTACCGTGATCTTCTTC.

As to this clonotype: A much larger clone differs from this one at a single base, so this may be a read error. The chain is built from TRBV25-1 and TRBJ1-1, with 10 bases matching TRBD1. Germline V CDR1 and CDR2: MGHDK, SYGVNS. The CDR3 spans 12 residues. Germline trimming cut 11 bases from V and 6 bases from J; bases unmatched to any gene: 6. The CDR3 protein is CAVGTGESEAFF. The CDR3, as DNA: TGTGCCGTGGGGACAGGGGAATCTGAAGCTTTCTTT.

This clonotype was counted a few times. The J gene is TRBJ2-7, the V gene TRBV20-1; no clear D. Trimming left V 2 bases short and J 2 bases short, with 10 bases between. Per the germline V gene, CDR1 is DFQATT and CDR2 is SNEGSKA (reference sequence). This CDR3 is built from 13 residues. DNA for the CDR3: TGCAGTGCTAGAAAGGGCCTGGCCTACGAGCAGTACTTC. It translates to CSARKGLAYEQYF.

This chain uses TRBV7-2 with TRBJ2-3; no clear D gene. The V end lost 2 bases, the J end lost 2 bases, and 17 bases lay between the germline ends. Germline CDR1 reads SGHTA; CDR2 reads FQGNSA. The CDR3 totals 17 residues. In nucleotides, the CDR3 is TGTGCCAGCAGCTTAATTCCGGAGAGGCCCACCACAGATACGCAGTATTTT. Protein: CASSLIPERPTTDTQYF. Drawing the rest from reference TRBV7-2 and TRBJ2-3, the complete variable domain is GAGVSQSPSNKVTEKGKDVELRCDPISGHTALYWYRQSLGQGLEFLIYFQGNSAPDKSGLPSDRFSAERTGGSVSTLTIQRTQQEDSAVYLCASSLIPERPTTDTQYFGPGTRLTVL.

This chain joins TRBV5-4 and TRBJ2-1; 11 bases map to TRBD1. CDR1 is SGHNT, CDR2 YYREEE, per germline (reference sequence). With 9 bases clipped from V and 7 bases from J, the junction kept 12 bases outside the gene matches. The CDR3 is made up of 15 amino acids. CDR3 in DNA: TGTGCCATCAACGATGGAGGACAGGGGGCAAATGAGCAGTTCTTC. Translated: CAINDGGQGANEQFF.

This chain links TRBV12-3 or TRBV12-4 with TRBJ1-1, with TRBD1 matching 9 bases. The CDR3 spans 19 residues. The trim removed 0 bases at V and 6 bases at J, leaving 17 bases unmatched. The CDR3 nucleotides read TGTGCCAGCAGTTTAGCGCTGAACAGGGGGCTTTCAAGCGACCCTGAAGCTTTCTTT. Translated: CASSLALNRGLSSDPEAFF.

The rearrangement joins TRBV4-1 to TRBJ2-7; 10 bases are shared with TRBD2. V shed 1 base and J 7 bases; nucleotides not matched to a gene: 7. Looked up from germline, CDR1 is MGHRA and CDR2 is YSYEKL. The CDR3 sequence is 15 residues long. The CDR3 nucleotides are TGCGCCAGCAGCCAAGTGGGGACTAGCGAGACAGAGCAGTACTTC. Translated: CASSQVGTSETEQYF.

The V gene is TRBV18, the J gene TRBJ2-3, with D possibly being TRBD2 (5 bases). The germline gives CDR1 KGHSH, CDR2 LQKENI. Trimming took off 2 bases at V and 2 bases at J, with 17 bases between the two ends. The CDR3 loop spans 17 amino acids. CDR3 sequence: CASSPGRGSPHTDTQYF. CDR3 DNA sequence: TGTGCCAGCTCACCAGGCCGGGGTTCCCCCCACACAGATACGCAGTATTTT.

This clonotype was counted a single time. The chain combines TRBV5-4 with TRBJ1-1; TRBD1 aligns across 10 bases. The CDR3 length is 16 residues. CDR1 SGHNT and CDR2 YYREEE come from the germline V gene (reference sequence). With 4 bases clipped from V and 0 bases from J, the junction kept 6 bases outside the gene matches. The CDR3: CASSTDRGRLNTEAFF. In DNA, the CDR3 is TGTGCCAGCAGCACAGACAGGGGGCGGTTGAACACTGAAGCTTTCTTT.

As concerns this clonotype: This may come from a read error, since a much larger clone is one base off. The V and J genes are TRBV4-2 and TRBJ1-4; the D is unclear. In germline, CDR1 is LGHNA, CDR2 YNFKEQ. This CDR3 comprises 15 residues. The CDR3 loop reads CVSSQETGTNEKLFF. The CDR3 bases are TGTGTCAGCAGCCAAGAGACGGGAACTAATGAAAAACTGTTTTTT.

The J gene is TRBJ2-7, the V gene TRBV20-1, with 7 bases fitting TRBD1. Trimming took 2 bases from V and 3 from J; bases not matched to a gene: 7. In germline, CDR1 is DFQATT, CDR2 SNEGSKA (reference sequence). The CDR3 length is 14 residues. The CDR3 DNA sequence: TGCAGTGCTAGACCGACAGGGTCAAACTACGAGCAGTACTTC. Translation gives CSARPTGSNYEQYF.